Below, 15 T cell receptor beta chains from the same sample are listed, as sequenced in a study of blood T cell repertoires in COVID-19 (dated by TCRdb to between 2020 and 2021). Library preparation was by the immunoSEQ multiplex PCR assay. TCRdb retrieved this table from immuneACCESS and kept in-frame rearrangements only. Not all clones are present; in checked studies, unresolved V genes account for under half, and no reason is known for the remainder. In all, the sample holds over 90,000 clones, and about 85% of those were seen once. The top ten clones comprise approximately 3% of the sample. Sequenced material: peripheral blood. The receptors shown here come from a middle-aged man in a cohort sampled during active COVID-19.

This chain uses TRBV5-4 with TRBJ1-2; tentatively, D is TRBD1 (6 bases). The CDR3 consists of 16 residues. The germline CDR1 and CDR2 sequences are SGHNT and YYREEE (reference sequence). V was trimmed by 2 bases and J by 0 bases, leaving 14 bases between them. The CDR3, as DNA: TGTGCCAGCAGCTTAGCCGAGGACAGACCTAACTATGGCTACACCTTC. Translated: CASSLAEDRPNYGYTF.

This rearrangement joins TRBV28 to TRBJ2-1, with D possibly TRBD2 on 7 matching bases. The V end lost 4 bases, the J end lost 1 base, and 17 bases lay between the germline ends. Germline V gene lookup returns CDR1 MDHEN and CDR2 SYDVKM. This CDR3 has 17 amino acids. The CDR3 spells CASSYPTGRGSYNEQFF. The CDR3 DNA is TGTGCCAGCAGTTATCCTACAGGGAGGGGGTCCTACAATGAGCAGTTCTTC.

This chain uses TRBV3-1 (or the pseudogene TRBV3-2) with TRBJ2-3; tentatively, D is TRBD2 (6 bases). CDR1 LGHDT and CDR2 YNNKEL come from the germline V gene (reference sequence). The length of the CDR3 is 17 residues. Trimming took 2 bases from V and 2 from J, leaving 17 bases between them. CDR3 region: CASSQSGSSEFTDTQYF. CDR3 nucleotide sequence: TGTGCCAGCAGCCAATCCGGGTCTAGCGAGTTCACAGATACGCAGTATTTT.

The rearrangement joins TRBV7-9 to TRBJ2-3, with a possible D match to TRBD2 (6 bases). This CDR3 is built from 15 residues. V lost 3 bases, J lost 2 bases, and 12 bases lay in between. Germline assignment: CDR1 SEHNR and CDR2 FQNEAQ (reference sequence). The CDR3 loop reads CASSLEGRLTDTQYF. The CDR3 nucleotides are TGTGCCAGCAGCTTGGAGGGACGACTCACAGATACGCAGTATTTT.

The chain couples TRBV4-1 to TRBJ1-2, with D tentatively TRBD1 (5 bases). CDR1 and CDR2 (germline): MGHRA, YSYEKL. The CDR3 extends over 18 amino acids. With 4 bases removed from V and 0 bases from J, the gap between germline ends came to 21 bases. The CDR3 loop is CASSPGGLQGTANYGYTF. In DNA, the CDR3 is TGCGCCAGCAGCCCGGGCGGTCTTCAGGGCACAGCTAACTATGGCTACACCTTC.

The chain couples TRBV20-1 to TRBJ1-2, with TRBD1 identical over 9 bases. V dropped 3 bases and J dropped 4; count of bases not matched to a gene: 6. CDR1 and CDR2 (germline): DFQATT, SNEGSKA (reference sequence). This CDR3 is 14 amino acids long. CDR3 bases: TGCAGTGCTAGTACCGGGACAGGGATCTATGGCTACACCTTC. As protein: CSASTGTGIYGYTF.

This chain joins TRBV9 and TRBJ2-3; 9 nucleotides match TRBD2. V dropped 4 bases and J dropped 7; count of bases not matched to a gene: 7. Germline CDR1 reads SGDLS; CDR2 reads YYNGEE. This CDR3 is 14 amino acids long. The CDR3 loop is CASSFSGGQNTQYF. The CDR3 DNA reads as TGTGCCAGCAGCTTTAGCGGGGGACAGAATACGCAGTATTTT.

This clone was seen once. The V call is TRBV6-5, the J call TRBJ1-1; D ambiguous. From germline, CDR1 is MNHEY and CDR2 SVGAGI. Between the trimmed V and J ends, which lost 6 bases and 6 bases, there was a span of 14 bases. The length of the CDR3 is 13 residues. The DNA for the CDR3 is TGTGCCAGCAGCTCTACGGGGTTTTCTGAAGCTTTCTTT. Translation: CASSSTGFSEAFF.

The V call is TRBV7-2, the J call TRBJ1-2; 10 bases align to TRBD1. The J segment lost 7 bases and the V segment lost 4 bases, leaving 12 bases of the junction unmatched. The CDR3 consists of 16 residues. In germline, CDR1 is SGHTA, CDR2 FQGNSA. The CDR3 DNA sequence: TGTGCCAGCAGCTCAAGACCGGGACAGGGGTCGGGTGGCTACACCTTC. It codes for CASSSRPGQGSGGYTF.

This clone was seen a few times. The genes are TRBV19 and TRBJ1-6, with 11 bases fitting TRBD1. The CDR3 is 13 residues long. V was pared by 8 bases and J by 10 bases, with 4 bases of the junction left unmatched. Germline V gene sequence: CDR1 LNHDA, CDR2 SQIVND (reference sequence). The CDR3, as DNA: TGTGCCAGTTTGGGACAGGGGGTATCACCCCTCCACTTT. Residues: CASLGQGVSPLHF.

The genes are TRBV19 and TRBJ1-2, with D possibly matching TRBD1 (5 bases). The length of the CDR3 is 12 residues. The V and J ends lost 3 bases and 6 bases respectively, with 8 bases between them. The germline V gene has CDR1 LNHDA and CDR2 SQIVND (reference sequence). CDR3 sequence reads: CASSIARDGYTF. Here the CDR3 DNA reads TGTGCCAGTAGTATTGCCAGGGATGGCTACACCTTC.

This clone was seen once. The chain has TRBV12-5 and TRBJ1-2; TRBD1 matches 8 bases. Unmatched junction bases numbered 4, after V lost 6 bases and J lost 4 bases. The CDR3 consists of 13 residues. Germline V CDR1 and CDR2: LGHNT, FRNRAP. The CDR3 coding sequence is TGTGCTAGTGGAGGGACAGGTTCCTATGGCTACACCTTC. Its translation is CASGGTGSYGYTF.

This clone was counted once. The V call is TRBV28, the J call TRBJ1-5; D uncertain. This CDR3 has 12 residues. V lost 6 bases and J lost 1, with 4 bases in between. Germline assignment: CDR1 MDHEN and CDR2 SYDVKM. CDR3 in amino acids: CASRGSNQPQHF. CDR3 DNA: TGTGCCAGCAGGGGCAGCAATCAGCCCCAGCATTTT.

This chain joins TRBV3-1 (or the pseudogene TRBV3-2) and TRBJ1-2; unclear D gene. Between the trimmed V and J ends, which lost 1 base and 0 bases, there was a span of 9 bases. The CDR3 is 15 residues long. Germline loops: CDR1 LGHDT, CDR2 YNNKEL (reference sequence). CDR3 sequence reads: CASSQALSANYGYTF. CDR3 nucleotides: TGTGCCAGCAGCCAAGCACTCAGCGCTAACTATGGCTACACCTTC.

This chain joins TRBV6-5 and TRBJ2-7; 11 nucleotides align to TRBD2. The CDR3 length is 14 residues. Germline V gene data show CDR1 as MNHEY and CDR2 as SVGAGI. V dropped 6 bases and J dropped 2; count of bases not matched to a gene: 3. CDR3 loop: CASSASGGTYEQYV. CDR3 DNA: TGTGCCAGCAGCGCTAGCGGGGGGACCTACGAGCAGTACGTC.